The TCR beta chain described here comes from a study of blood T cell repertoires in COVID-19. Across the whole study: Both acute and convalescent COVID-19 samples were obtained from the United States, Italy and Spain.

The V gene's germline CDR1 is LGHNA and CDR2 YSLEER. This CDR3 spans 15 amino acids. The germline V and J ends were trimmed by 4 bases and 8 bases, with 17 bases remaining between them. Sequencing used immunoSEQ multiplex PCR; TCRdb keeps in-frame clones, though not all of them. There are 270,000 or so clones in the sample; 81% occur only once, and around 3.2% lies in the top ten. The clonotype comes from a woman aged 55-69 years with active or convalescent COVID-19. The chain joins TRBV4-3 to TRBJ1-4, with D hard to call. The sample comprised peripheral blood. Here the CDR3 DNA reads TGCGCCAGCAGCCTTATACAGAGGGTAGGCGAAAAACTGTTTTTT. Amino acid sequence: CASSLIQRVGEKLFF.